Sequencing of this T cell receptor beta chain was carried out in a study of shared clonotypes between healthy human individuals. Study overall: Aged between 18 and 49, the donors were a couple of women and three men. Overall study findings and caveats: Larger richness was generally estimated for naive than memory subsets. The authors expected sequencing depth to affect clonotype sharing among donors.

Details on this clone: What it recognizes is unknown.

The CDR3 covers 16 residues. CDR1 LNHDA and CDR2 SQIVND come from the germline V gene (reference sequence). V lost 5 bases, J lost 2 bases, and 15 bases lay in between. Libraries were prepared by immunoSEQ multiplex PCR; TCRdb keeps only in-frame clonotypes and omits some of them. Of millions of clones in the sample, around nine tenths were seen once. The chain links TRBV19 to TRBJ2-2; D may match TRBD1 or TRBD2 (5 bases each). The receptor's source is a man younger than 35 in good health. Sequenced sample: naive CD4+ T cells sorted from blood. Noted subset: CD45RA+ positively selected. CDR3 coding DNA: TGTGCCAGTAGTGATGGGGGAAGCCTTAACACCGGGGAGCTGTTTTTT. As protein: CASSDGGSLNTGELFF.